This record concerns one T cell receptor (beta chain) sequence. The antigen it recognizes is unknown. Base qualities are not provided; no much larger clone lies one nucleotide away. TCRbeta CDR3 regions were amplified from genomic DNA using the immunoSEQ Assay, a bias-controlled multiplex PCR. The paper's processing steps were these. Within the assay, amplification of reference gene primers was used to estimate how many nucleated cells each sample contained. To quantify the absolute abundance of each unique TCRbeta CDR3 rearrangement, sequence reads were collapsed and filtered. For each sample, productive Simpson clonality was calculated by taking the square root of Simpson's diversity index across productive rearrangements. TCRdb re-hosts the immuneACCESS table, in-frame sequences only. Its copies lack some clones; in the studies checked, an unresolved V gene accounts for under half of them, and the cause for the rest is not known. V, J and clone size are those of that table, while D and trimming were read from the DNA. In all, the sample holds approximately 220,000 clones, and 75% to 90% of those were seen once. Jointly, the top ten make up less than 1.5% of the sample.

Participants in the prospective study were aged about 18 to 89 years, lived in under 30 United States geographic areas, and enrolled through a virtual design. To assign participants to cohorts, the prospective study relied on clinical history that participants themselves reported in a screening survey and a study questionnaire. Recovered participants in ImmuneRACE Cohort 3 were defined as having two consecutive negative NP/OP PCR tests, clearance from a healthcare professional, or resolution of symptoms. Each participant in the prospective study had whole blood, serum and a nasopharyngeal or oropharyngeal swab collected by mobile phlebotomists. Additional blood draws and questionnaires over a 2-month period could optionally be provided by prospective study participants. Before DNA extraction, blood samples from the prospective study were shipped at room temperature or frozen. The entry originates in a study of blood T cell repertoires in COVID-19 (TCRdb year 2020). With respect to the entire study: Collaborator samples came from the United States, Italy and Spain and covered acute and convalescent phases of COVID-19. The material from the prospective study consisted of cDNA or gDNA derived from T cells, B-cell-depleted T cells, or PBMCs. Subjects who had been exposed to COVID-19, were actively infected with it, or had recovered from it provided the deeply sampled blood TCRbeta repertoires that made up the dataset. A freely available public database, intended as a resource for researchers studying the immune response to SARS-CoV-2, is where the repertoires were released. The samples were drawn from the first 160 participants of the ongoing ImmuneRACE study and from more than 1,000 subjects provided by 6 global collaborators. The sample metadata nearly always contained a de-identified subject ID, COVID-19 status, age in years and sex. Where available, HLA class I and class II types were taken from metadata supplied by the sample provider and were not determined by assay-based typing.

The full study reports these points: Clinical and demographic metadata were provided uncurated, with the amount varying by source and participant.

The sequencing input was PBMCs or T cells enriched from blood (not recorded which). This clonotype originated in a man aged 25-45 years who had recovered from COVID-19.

DNA sequence: TGTGCCAGTAGCCAAAAGGGCACCGGGACTAAGAAAAACATTCAGTACTTC. It translates to CASSQKGTGTKKNIQYF. The chain joins TRBV19 to TRBJ2-4, with 7 bases matching TRBD2. After removal of 6 bases from V and 4 bases from J, the junction retains 15 bases not matched to a gene. CDR1 and CDR2 are read off the germline V gene (reference sequence) as LNHDA and SQIVND. The CDR3, from cysteine to phenylalanine, totals 17 residues. Only CDR3 DNA is held: 51 bases, read in frame from base 1. Joined to the reference TRBV19 and TRBJ2-4 proteins, this CDR3 gives the full variable domain: DGGITQSPKYLFRKEGQNVTLSCEQNLNHDAMYWYRQDPGQGLRLIYYSQIVNDFQKGDIAEGYSVSREKKESFPLTVTSAQKNPTAFYLCASSQKGTGTKKNIQYFGAGTRLSVL.